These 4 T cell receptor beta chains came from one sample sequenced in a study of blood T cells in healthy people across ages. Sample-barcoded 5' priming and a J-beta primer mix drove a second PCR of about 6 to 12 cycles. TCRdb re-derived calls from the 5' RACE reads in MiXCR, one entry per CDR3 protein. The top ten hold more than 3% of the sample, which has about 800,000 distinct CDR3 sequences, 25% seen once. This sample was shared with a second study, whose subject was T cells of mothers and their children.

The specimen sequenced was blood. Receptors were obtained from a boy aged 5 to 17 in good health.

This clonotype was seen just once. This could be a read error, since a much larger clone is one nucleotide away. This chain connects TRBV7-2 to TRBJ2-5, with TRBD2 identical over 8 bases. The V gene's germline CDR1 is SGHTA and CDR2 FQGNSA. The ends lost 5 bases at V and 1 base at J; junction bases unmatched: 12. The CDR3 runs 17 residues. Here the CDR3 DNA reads TGTGCCAGCAGCCCCACGGGCGGGGGGCTACTCCAAGAGACCCAGTACTTC. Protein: CASSPTGGGLLQETQYF.

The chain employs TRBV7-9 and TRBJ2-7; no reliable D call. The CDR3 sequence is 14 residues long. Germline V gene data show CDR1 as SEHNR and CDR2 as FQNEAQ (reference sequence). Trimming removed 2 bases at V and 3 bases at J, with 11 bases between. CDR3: CASSLNTALYEQYF. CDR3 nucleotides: TGTGCCAGCAGCTTAAACACCGCCCTCTACGAGCAGTACTTC.

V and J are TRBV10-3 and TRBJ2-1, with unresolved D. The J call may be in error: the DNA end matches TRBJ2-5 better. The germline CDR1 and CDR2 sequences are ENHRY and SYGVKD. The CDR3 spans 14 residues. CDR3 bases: TGTGCCATCAGTGAGTCCCCAGTACAAGAGACCCAGTACTTC. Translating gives CAISESPVQETQYF.

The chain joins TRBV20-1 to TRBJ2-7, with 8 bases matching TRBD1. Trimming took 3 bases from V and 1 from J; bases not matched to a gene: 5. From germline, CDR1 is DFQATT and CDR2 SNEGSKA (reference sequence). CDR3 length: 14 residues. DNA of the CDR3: TGCAGTGCTAGGTTACAGGGGGGATCCTACGAGCAGTACTTC. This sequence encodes CSARLQGGSYEQYF.